These 10 T cell receptor beta chains were sequenced from one sample in a study of cytomegalovirus exposure and HLA in healthy donors. With 60 Vbeta and 13 Jbeta primers, the PCR was carried out. The assay was immunoSEQ multiplex PCR, and TCRdb's table has in-frame clones only and misses some. The sample shows around 180,000 clones, more than 65% of them seen only once. Sequencing used PBMCs. The source of these receptors is a girl aged 2-10 years in good health and CMV-seropositive.

The V call is TRBV4-1, the J call TRBJ1-2; TRBD1 aligns across 7 bases. V shed 1 base, J shed 6 bases, and the junction held 14 bases outside the gene matches. The V gene's germline CDR1 is MGHRA and CDR2 YSYEKL. The CDR3 runs to 17 residues. The CDR3 region has the DNA TGCGCCAGCAGCCAAGTCCAGAGGGGGCAAACGAGGAATGGCTACACCTTC. Its protein is CASSQVQRGQTRNGYTF.

The sample holds a few counts of this clone. V and J are TRBV5-4 and TRBJ2-3, with 10 bases aligning to TRBD2. CDR3 length: 15 amino acids. Per germline, CDR1 SGHNT and CDR2 YYREEE (reference sequence). V was clipped by 1 base and J by 1 base; unmatched bases: 0. The CDR3 sequence: CASSLTSGGTDTQYF. CDR3 nucleotides: TGTGCCAGCAGCTTGACTAGCGGGGGCACAGATACGCAGTATTTT.

The V gene is TRBV19, the J gene TRBJ1-1; tentatively, D is TRBD1 (5 bases). CDR1 is LNHDA and CDR2 is SQIVND in the germline V gene (reference sequence). The CDR3 loop spans 14 amino acids. V gave up 9 bases and J gave up 0 bases, with 14 bases separating them. This CDR3 reads CASVKGLVNTEAFF. The CDR3 nucleotides read TGTGCCAGCGTTAAGGGGTTGGTGAACACTGAAGCTTTCTTT.

V and J are TRBV30 and TRBJ1-2; 7 nucleotides line up with TRBD1. J gave up 7 bases and V 0 bases, and 11 bases lay outside the gene matches. From germline, CDR1 is GTSNPN and CDR2 SVGIG (reference sequence). This CDR3 contains 15 residues. The CDR3 DNA reads as TGTGCCTGGAGTGTCACTTTCGACAGGGAAGGTGGCTACACCTTC. Its translation is CAWSVTFDREGGYTF. Variable domain in full (rest from reference TRBV30 and TRBJ1-2): SQTIHQWPATLVQPVGSPLSLECTVEGTSNPNLYWYRQAAGRGLQLLFYSVGIGQISSEVPQNLSASRPQDRQFILSSKKLLLSDSGFYLCAWSVTFDREGGYTFGSGTRLTVV.

The rearrangement joins TRBV27 to TRBJ2-7; the match to TRBD2 covers 10 bases. Losses at the gene ends were 4 bases for V and 2 bases for J; bases not matched to a gene: 2. The CDR3 is 14 residues long. The germline V gene has CDR1 MNHEY and CDR2 SMNVEV (reference sequence). CDR3 DNA sequence: TGTGCCAGCAGTTGGCTAGCGGGGGCCTACGAGCAGTACTTC. Its protein product is CASSWLAGAYEQYF.

The chain couples TRBV6-5 to TRBJ1-6; D might be TRBD1 (6 bases). V was shortened by 6 bases and J by 7 bases, with 13 bases between the two germline ends. This CDR3 is 14 amino acids long. The germline V gene encodes CDR1 MNHEY and CDR2 SVGAGI. For the CDR3, the DNA is TGTGCCAGCAGCCGAGGACAGTCGAATTCACCCCTCCACTTT. Amino acid sequence: CASSRGQSNSPLHF.

J is TRBJ2-7 and V is TRBV25-1; a possible D gene is TRBD1 (5 bases). Germline CDR1 MGHDK, CDR2 SYGVNS. This CDR3 comprises 15 residues. Trimming shortened V by 4 bases and J by 3 bases, and 16 bases separated the two germline ends. CDR3 DNA sequence: TGTGCCAGCAGTGGGGGCCTCAAGGGATTCTACGAGCAGTACTTC. As protein: CASSGGLKGFYEQYF.

The V gene is TRBV10-1, the J gene TRBJ1-1; D is unclear. The germline V gene has CDR1 WNHNN and CDR2 SYGVQD (reference sequence). The CDR3 consists of 17 residues. Trimming pared 4 bases from V and 4 bases from J, leaving 22 bases between. The CDR3 nucleotides read TGCGCCAGCAGTGTAAACCGAACGGGCAGGAGGACCACTGAAGCTTTCTTT. Translated: CASSVNRTGRRTTEAFF.

This clone was detected once. The J gene is TRBJ2-3, the V gene TRBV4-1, with 14 nucleotides matching TRBD2. Germline CDR1 is MGHRA and CDR2 is YSYEKL. V shed 1 base, J shed 2 bases, and the junction held 5 bases outside the gene matches. CDR3 length: 18 residues. The CDR3 DNA sequence: TGCGCCAGCAGCCAAGGGGGACTAGCGGGGGACCTCACAGATACGCAGTATTTT. Translated, it gives CASSQGGLAGDLTDTQYF.

The chain links TRBV21-1 to TRBJ1-1; the table's TRBD1 call for D was not verified on the DNA. TRBV21-1 is described as a pseudogene. The CDR3 is made up of 13 amino acids. CDR3 DNA sequence: TGTGCCAGAAGACCGGGACAGGGTCGTTTAGCTTTCTTT. As protein: CARRPGQGRLAFF.